This is a list of T cell receptor beta chains from one sample in a study of blood T cell repertoires in COVID-19. Clones were sequenced by immunoSEQ multiplex PCR, and TCRdb holds only the in-frame ones, with some missing. This table holds around 150,000 clones, roughly 90% found once. Input material: peripheral blood. These receptor sequences come from a man aged 30-40 years with COVID-19, enrolled during active disease. Each CDR3 is given with its conserved first and last residue.

TRBJ1-5 TRBV24-1 CATSAQGISQPQHF
TRBJ2-1 TRBV6-5 CASSYTRSGIEQFF
TRBJ1-2 TRBV2 CASSPGRGSYGYTF
TRBJ2-7 TRBV7-2 CASSSLHEQYF
TRBJ1-2 TRBV7-9 CASSPKTGFYGYTF
TRBJ2-1 TRBV5-4 CASSRDGTSGGQFF
TRBJ1-4 TRBV27 CASSLGPPGTNEKLFF
TRBJ1-5 TRBV19 CASSRGVGGNRNQPQHF
TRBJ2-3 TRBV5-1 CASSSQGTDTQYF
TRBJ2-7 TRBV18 CASSPRGTSYEQYF
TRBJ2-7 TRBV7-2 CASSPSRVSYEQYF
TRBJ1-2 TRBV19 CASSTRGRTGNYGYTF
TRBJ2-5 TRBV5-1 CASSLVRGLYQETQYF
TRBJ1-2 TRBV7-8 CASSLTWSSEGYTF
TRBJ2-2 TRBV19 CASKIRDTANTGELFF
TRBJ1-1 TRBV18 CASSPTMNTEAFF
TRBJ1-2 TRBV23-1 CASSQSRGYYGYTF
TRBJ1-5 TRBV7-8 CASSTILGQLRSSNQPQHF
TRBJ1-1 TRBV2 CASDLGGGTEAFF
TRBJ2-2 TRBV6-2/TRBV6-3 CASSSITSFRQGTGELFF
TRBJ2-2 TRBV27 CASSSTGVSTGELFF
TRBJ1-2 TRBV20-1 CSAKGLYGYTF
TRBJ2-7 TRBV27 CASSFTGGPYEQYF
TRBJ2-2 TRBV7-2 CASSSGLITGELFF
TRBJ1-5 TRBV5-6 CASSWGQNQPQHF
TRBJ2-3 TRBV6-5 CASSYRDRGGDTQYF
TRBJ1-6 TRBV4-1 CASSQRRTAANSPLHF
TRBJ2-7 TRBV25-1 CASSLGGKGAYEQYF
TRBJ1-2 TRBV6-5 CASSYIGLAGGGYTF
TRBJ2-2 TRBV30 CAWSSWGTDGELFF
TRBJ1-4 TRBV9 CASSLQGDEKLFF
TRBJ2-1 TRBV3-1/TRBV3-2 CASSQGRERSSYNEQFF
TRBJ2-7 TRBV12-3/TRBV12-4 CASSLYRQYEQYF
TRBJ2-2 TRBV7-2 CASSYYGGSGELFF
TRBJ1-6 TRBV7-9 CASSLAETGGTPLHF
TRBJ1-2 TRBV19 CASSIRGRDDGYTF
TRBJ1-2 TRBV28 CASTHDRGYGYTF
TRBJ2-5 TRBV18 CASSPPTAETQYF
TRBJ1-1 TRBV6-5 CASSPSGTGGLEAFF
TRBJ2-3 TRBV28 CASSSSGTGTDTQYF
TRBJ1-2 TRBV7-2 CASSFFRQGKNGYTF
TRBJ1-2 TRBV4-2 CASSQDTGGSGYTF
TRBJ2-5 TRBV7-6 CASSLVPGSPRSQYF
TRBJ2-7 TRBV6-5 CASRYRGGGYEQYF
TRBJ2-1 TRBV18 CASSPGRGGLDEQFF
TRBJ2-2 TRBV7-3 CASSLTGLAGGKSGELFF
TRBJ1-5 TRBV19 CASSITGASNQPQHF